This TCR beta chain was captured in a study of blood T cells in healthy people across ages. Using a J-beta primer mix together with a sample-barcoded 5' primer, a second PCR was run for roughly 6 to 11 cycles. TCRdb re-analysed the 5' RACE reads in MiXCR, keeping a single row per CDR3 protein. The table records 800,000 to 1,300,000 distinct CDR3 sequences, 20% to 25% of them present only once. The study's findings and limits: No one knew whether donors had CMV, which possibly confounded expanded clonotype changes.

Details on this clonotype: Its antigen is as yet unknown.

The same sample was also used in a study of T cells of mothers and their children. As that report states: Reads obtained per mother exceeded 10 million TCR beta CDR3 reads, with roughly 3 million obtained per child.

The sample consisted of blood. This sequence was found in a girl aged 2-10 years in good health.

CDR3 DNA: TGTGCCAGCAGCTTCATCCGGAACACCGGGGAGCTGTTTTTT. Protein: CASSFIRNTGELFF. J is TRBJ2-2 and V is TRBV7-9; D gene uncertain. Germline CDR1 is SEHNR and CDR2 is FQNEAQ (reference sequence). There are 14 residues in the CDR3. The V end lost 3 bases, the J end lost 1 base, and 6 bases lay between the germline ends.